The clone carrying this T cell receptor beta chain was seen more than once but under ten times. This sample is drawn from a study of graft-versus-host responses after intestinal transplantation. As for the study in general: Recipients underwent multivisceral, liver-intestinal, or isolated intestinal transplants.

The data were produced by immunoSEQ multiplex PCR, yet TCRdb's version contains in-frame clones alone and is incomplete. The sample holds approximately 9,800 clones, roughly 31% seen once. Trimming at V came to 3 bases and at J to 3 bases, leaving 9 bases not matched to a gene. Germline loops: CDR1 MDHEN, CDR2 SYDVKM. This CDR3 region has 16 residues. This chain uses TRBV28 with TRBJ2-7; TRBD2 matches at 9 bases. The TCR was taken from a human patient who was an organ donor for intestinal transplantation. Source: alloreactive CD4+ T cells from a mixed lymphocyte reaction culture, taken before transplantation. Subset: CFSE-low proliferating T cells sorted from roughly six-day pre-transplant mixed lymphocyte reaction (GvH or HvG direction). CDR3 amino acids: CASSLLSGGPFYEQYF. In nucleotides, the CDR3 is TGTGCCAGCAGTTTGTTGAGCGGGGGGCCGTTCTACGAGCAGTACTTC.